The rows below give T cell receptor beta chains drawn from one sample of a study of untreated major depressive disorder. Data came from immunoSEQ multiplex PCR; TCRdb stores just in-frame clones and leaves some out. The sample has about 20,000 clones, around 87% seen once. Material: CD4+ T cells from PBMCs. The receptors stem from a young woman in good health. CDR3s include the opening cysteine and the closing phenylalanine or tryptophan. The order of the fields is V gene, clone size, D gene, J gene, CDR3 protein. The D gene is left open where the match is weak. Size values are once, few and many counts, or a class for expanded clones, and some rows have none.

TRBV5-1	NA	NA	TRBJ2-7	CASSLQGYEQYF
TRBV14	NA	NA	TRBJ1-1	CASSPPTWMNTEAFF
TRBV6-1	once	TRBD1	TRBJ1-2	CASSGPPGQAYGYTF
TRBV5-1	NA	NA	TRBJ1-2	CASSWGRGGSYGYTF
TRBV2	NA	TRBD2	TRBJ2-4	CASSYSGGRDIQYF
TRBV5-1	NA	TRBD1	TRBJ1-4	CASSSRQGHTTTNEKLFF
TRBV11-2	NA	NA	TRBJ2-5	CASSLVLIETQYF
TRBV28	few	NA	TRBJ1-2	CASVANYGYTF
TRBV28	NA	TRBD1	TRBJ1-3	CASTGDRGLVGNTIYF
TRBV2	NA	NA	TRBJ1-5	CATSQDEGQPQHF
TRBV4-3	NA	NA	TRBJ2-1	CASSQDPRRYNEQFF
TRBV28	NA	NA	TRBJ1-1	CASTRVGTEAFF
TRBV9	NA	TRBD1	TRBJ2-1	CASSATTDRGRFF
TRBV6-5	NA	NA	TRBJ1-1	CASSPDSGVKAFF
TRBV6-5	NA	NA	TRBJ2-7	CASSYMTDSYEQYF
TRBV4-2	NA	TRBD2	TRBJ2-2	CASSQDGLAPGELFF
TRBV28	NA	TRBD1	TRBJ1-1	CASSPRDRANTEAFF
TRBV6-1	NA	NA	TRBJ2-2	CASSEIVGELFF
TRBV4-1	NA	TRBD2	TRBJ2-7	CASSQEAGTSGSYEQYF
TRBV5-4	NA	NA	TRBJ1-6	CASSLGQGNSPLHF
TRBV6-5	few	NA	TRBJ1-6	CASSYWTPDDSPLHF
TRBV10-1	once	TRBD2	TRBJ2-5	CASSLPGGGRHNKETQYF
TRBV2	NA	TRBD1	TRBJ2-7	CASSDRGTPYF
TRBV4-3	NA	NA	TRBJ1-2	CASSQDRVQSYGYTF
TRBV5-6	NA	NA	TRBJ2-7	CASSLEGGLYEQYF
TRBV18	NA	TRBD1	TRBJ1-4	CASSPGTGSQEKLFF
TRBV5-1	NA	TRBD2	TRBJ2-5	CASSFGEGRETQYF
TRBV23-1	NA	NA	TRBJ2-7	CASSHSSYEQYF